The rows below give T cell receptor beta chains drawn from one sample of a study of blood T cell repertoires in COVID-19. Only in-frame clones appear in the TCRdb table, and some are missing; sequencing was by immunoSEQ multiplex PCR. The repertoire includes about 70,000 clones, roughly 86% of them detected once, and about 12% sits in the top ten. Sequenced material: peripheral blood. These receptors were collected from a human donor in a cohort sampled during active COVID-19. The CDR3 runs from the conserved cysteine through the conserved F or W. The order of the fields is clone size, J gene, D gene, V gene, CDR3 protein, CDR3 DNA. A D gene is named only where the DNA matches it firmly. The listing skips clone size in some rows; elsewhere it reads once, few, many or a size class.

>-|TRBJ1-1|-|TRBV12-3/TRBV12-4
CASSRDTGTAFF
TGTGCCAGCAGCCGGGACACCGGGACAGCTTTCTTT
>-|TRBJ2-2|TRBD1|TRBV27
CASRVGTATGELFF
TGTGCCAGCAGGGTTGGGACAGCCACCGGGGAGCTGTTTTTT
>few|TRBJ2-5|-|TRBV5-1
CASSSRPGPKETQYF
TGCGCCAGCAGCTCCCGCCCGGGTCCAAAAGAGACCCAGTACTTC
>-|TRBJ2-7|TRBD1|TRBV11-1
CASSLAGTGVYEQYF
TGTGCCAGCAGTTTGGCCGGGACAGGGGTCTACGAGCAGTACTTC
>-|TRBJ1-2|-|TRBV3-1/TRBV3-2
CASSQRGGDYGYTF
TGTGCCAGCAGCCAAAGGGGAGGGGACTATGGCTACACCTTC
>-|TRBJ2-5|TRBD2|TRBV6-2/TRBV6-3
CASSYSTSGSETQYF
TGTGCCAGCAGTTACTCTACTAGCGGGTCGGAGACCCAGTACTTC
>-|TRBJ2-1|-|TRBV7-7
CASSLGGPFNNEQFF
TGTGCCAGCAGCTTAGGTGGGCCATTCAACAATGAGCAGTTCTTC
>-|TRBJ2-1|TRBD2|TRBV5-1
CASSDLAGPYNEQFF
TGCGCCAGCAGCGATCTAGCGGGGCCTTACAATGAGCAGTTCTTC
>-|TRBJ1-4|-|TRBV7-2
CASSFNGGDYKKLFF
TGTGCCAGCAGCTTTAACGGAGGGGATTATAAAAAACTGTTTTTT
>-|TRBJ1-1|TRBD1|TRBV11-2
CASSSEDRGLSEAFF
TGTGCCAGCAGCTCAGAGGACAGGGGTCTCTCTGAAGCTTTCTTT
>-|TRBJ2-1|TRBD2|TRBV13
CASSSTSGSYNEQFF
TGTGCCAGCAGCTCGACTAGCGGGAGCTACAATGAGCAGTTCTTC
>-|TRBJ2-6|-|TRBV27
CASSLGSSGANVLTF
TGTGCCAGCAGTTTGGGGAGCTCTGGGGCCAACGTCCTGACTTTC
>-|TRBJ2-7|TRBD2|TRBV19
CASSTGLAGLNEQYF
TGTGCCAGTAGTACCGGACTAGCGGGCCTGAACGAGCAGTACTTC
>-|TRBJ2-5|-|TRBV11-3
CASSSNGETQYF
TGTGCCAGCAGCTCGAACGGGGAGACCCAGTACTTC
>few|TRBJ2-5|TRBD2|TRBV7-2
CASSLSGGANRETQYF
TGTGCCAGCAGCCTTAGCGGGGGGGCCAATCGAGAGACCCAGTACTTC
>few|TRBJ1-5|TRBD1|TRBV5-6
CASSPGRGQGNQPQHF
TGTGCCAGCAGCCCAGGTCGGGGACAGGGGAATCAGCCCCAGCATTTT
>-|TRBJ1-2|-|TRBV4-1
CASSQGDTIANYGYTF
TGCGCCAGCAGCCAAGGGGACACAATCGCAAACTATGGCTACACCTTC
>-|TRBJ1-1|-|TRBV4-3
CASSPRSWEETNTEAFF
TGCGCCAGCAGCCCTAGAAGTTGGGAGGAAACTAACACTGAAGCTTTCTTT
>-|TRBJ2-7|TRBD1|TRBV6-2/TRBV6-3
CASSLTPGQGKSSYEQYF
TGTGCCAGCAGCCTCACCCCGGGACAGGGCAAAAGCTCCTACGAGCAGTACTTC
>-|TRBJ2-7|TRBD1|TRBV24-1
CATSDWRDRGFYEQYF
TGTGCCACCAGTGATTGGAGGGACAGGGGATTCTACGAGCAGTACTTC
>-|TRBJ1-1|TRBD1|TRBV3-1/TRBV3-2
CASSGTAKNTEAFF
TGTGCCAGCAGCGGGACAGCTAAAAACACTGAAGCTTTCTTT
>-|TRBJ2-7|-|TRBV5-1
CASSHNPGDDEQYF
TGCGCCAGCAGCCACAACCCAGGGGACGACGAGCAGTACTTC
>-|TRBJ1-3|-|TRBV5-1
CASSRLPDGGGNTIYF
TGCGCCAGCAGCCGCCTTCCAGATGGGGGGGGAAACACCATATATTTT
>-|TRBJ1-1|-|TRBV5-5
CASSLGAKNTEAFF
TGTGCCAGCAGCTTGGGGGCTAAGAACACTGAAGCTTTCTTT
>-|TRBJ1-1|-|TRBV28
CASRGRGGTEAFF
TGTGCCAGCAGAGGGAGGGGTGGCACTGAAGCTTTCTTT
>-|TRBJ2-7|-|TRBV28
CASSPIVGERRYEQYF
TGTGCCAGCAGCCCAATCGTGGGCGAAAGACGGTACGAGCAGTACTTC
>-|TRBJ2-3|TRBD1|TRBV14
CASSQDSTGLRDTQYF
TGTGCCAGCAGCCAAGATTCGACAGGGTTGCGCGATACGCAGTATTTT
>-|TRBJ1-2|-|TRBV6-5
CASNAGPINYGYTF
TGTGCCAGCAACGCGGGACCGATAAACTATGGCTACACCTTC
>few|TRBJ1-1|TRBD1|TRBV6-2/TRBV6-3
CASSSHRGPNTEAFF
TGTGCCAGCAGTTCTCACAGGGGGCCCAACACTGAAGCTTTCTTT
>-|TRBJ2-2|-|TRBV4-1
CASSPQAVNTGELFF
TGCGCCAGCAGCCCGCAAGCCGTAAACACCGGGGAGCTGTTTTTT
>-|TRBJ2-5|TRBD1|TRBV7-7
CASSLGRWDSSPGTQYF
TGTGCCAGCAGCTTAGGTCGATGGGACAGCTCGCCGGGGACCCAGTACTTC
>-|TRBJ2-7|-|TRBV9
CASSPSHGGPAYEQYF
TGTGCCAGCAGCCCCTCCCACGGGGGTCCGGCCTACGAGCAGTACTTC
>-|TRBJ2-3|TRBD2|TRBV29-1
CSVVAGGGGDTQYF
TGCAGCGTTGTGGCGGGGGGAGGCGGGGATACGCAGTATTTT
>-|TRBJ2-3|TRBD2|TRBV5-1
CASSSTSGAPDTQYF
TGCGCCAGCAGCTCGACTAGCGGGGCACCAGATACGCAGTATTTT
>-|TRBJ2-1|TRBD1|TRBV12-5
CASGPDTGQGVWSEQFF
TGTGCTAGTGGTCCCGATACTGGACAGGGAGTTTGGAGTGAGCAGTTCTTC
>-|TRBJ1-3|-|TRBV15
CATSRGRGSGNTIYF
TGTGCCACCAGCAGAGGGAGGGGATCTGGAAACACCATATATTTT
>-|TRBJ2-3|TRBD2|TRBV6-1
CASSDTFQGLAGVSDTQYF
TGTGCCAGCAGTGACACCTTTCAAGGCCTAGCGGGGGTGTCAGATACGCAGTATTTT